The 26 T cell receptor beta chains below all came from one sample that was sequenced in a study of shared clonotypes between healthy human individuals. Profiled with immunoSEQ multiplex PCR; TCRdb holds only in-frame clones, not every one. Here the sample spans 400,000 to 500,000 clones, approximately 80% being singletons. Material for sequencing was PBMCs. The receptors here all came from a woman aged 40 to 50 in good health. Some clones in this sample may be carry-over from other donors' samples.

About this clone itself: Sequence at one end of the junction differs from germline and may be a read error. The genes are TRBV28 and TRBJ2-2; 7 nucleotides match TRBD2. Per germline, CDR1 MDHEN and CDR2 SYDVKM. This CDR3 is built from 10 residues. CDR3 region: CASRGGGLFF. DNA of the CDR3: TGTGCCAGCAGAGGCGGGGGGCTGTTTTTT.

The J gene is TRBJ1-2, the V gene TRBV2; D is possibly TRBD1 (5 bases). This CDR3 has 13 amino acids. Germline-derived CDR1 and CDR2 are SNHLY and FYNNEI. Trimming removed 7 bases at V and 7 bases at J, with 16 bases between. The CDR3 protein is CASTRGGWSGYTF. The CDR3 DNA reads TGTGCCAGCACCCGGGGCGGCTGGAGTGGCTACACCTTC.

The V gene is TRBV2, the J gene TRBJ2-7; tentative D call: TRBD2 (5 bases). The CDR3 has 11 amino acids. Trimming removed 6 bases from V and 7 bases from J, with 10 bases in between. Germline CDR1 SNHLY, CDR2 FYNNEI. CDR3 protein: CASSPRVEQYF. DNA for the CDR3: TGTGCCAGCAGCCCGCGGGTTGAGCAGTACTTC.

The CDR3: CASSQVGNTIYF. The CDR3 DNA reads as TGTGCCAGCAGCCAAGTGGGAAACACCATATATTTT. This chain joins TRBV14 and TRBJ1-3; D gene uncertain. The ends were cut back, 1 base at V and 4 bases at J, with 2 bases in the middle. The CDR3 contains 12 residues. Germline V gene lookup returns CDR1 SGHDN and CDR2 FVKESK.

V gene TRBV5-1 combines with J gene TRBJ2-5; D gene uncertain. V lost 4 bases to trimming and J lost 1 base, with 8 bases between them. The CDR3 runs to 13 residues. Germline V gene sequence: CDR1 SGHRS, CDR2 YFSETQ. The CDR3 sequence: CASSRASQETQYF. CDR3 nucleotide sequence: TGCGCCAGCAGCCGGGCTTCCCAAGAGACCCAGTACTTC.

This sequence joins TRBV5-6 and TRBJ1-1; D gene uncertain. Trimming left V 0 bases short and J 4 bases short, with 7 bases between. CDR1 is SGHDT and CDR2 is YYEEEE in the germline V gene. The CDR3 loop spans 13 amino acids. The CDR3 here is CASSLGSSTEAFF. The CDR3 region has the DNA TGTGCCAGCAGCTTGGGATCCAGCACTGAAGCTTTCTTT.

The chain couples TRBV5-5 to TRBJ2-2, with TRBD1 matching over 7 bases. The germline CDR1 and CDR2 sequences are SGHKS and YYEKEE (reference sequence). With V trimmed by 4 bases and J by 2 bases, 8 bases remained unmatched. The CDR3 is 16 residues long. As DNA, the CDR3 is TGTGCCAGCAGCAAGACCCGAGGGGGCAACACCGGGGAGCTGTTTTTT. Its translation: CASSKTRGGNTGELFF.

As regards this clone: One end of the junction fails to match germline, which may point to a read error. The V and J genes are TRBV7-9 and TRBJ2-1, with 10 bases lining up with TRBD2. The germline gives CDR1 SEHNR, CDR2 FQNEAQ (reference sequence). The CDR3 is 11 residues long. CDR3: CASSSTSGHIF. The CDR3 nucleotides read TGTGCCAGCAGCTCGACTAGCGGGCACATCTTC. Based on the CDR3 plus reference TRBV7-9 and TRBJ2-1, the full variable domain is DTGVSQNPRHKITKRGQNVTFRCDPISEHNRLYWYRQTLGQGPEFLTYFQNEAQLEKSRLLSDRFSAERPKGSFSTLEIQRTEQGDSAMYLCASSSTSGHIFGPGTRLTVL.

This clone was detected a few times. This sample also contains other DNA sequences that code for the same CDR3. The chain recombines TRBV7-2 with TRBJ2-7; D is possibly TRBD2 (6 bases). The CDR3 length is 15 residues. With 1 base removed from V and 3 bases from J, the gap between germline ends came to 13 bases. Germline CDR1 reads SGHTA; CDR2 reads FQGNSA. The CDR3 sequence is CASSLVGTGGYEQYF. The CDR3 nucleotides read TGTGCCAGCAGCTTAGTTGGGACTGGAGGCTACGAGCAGTACTTC.

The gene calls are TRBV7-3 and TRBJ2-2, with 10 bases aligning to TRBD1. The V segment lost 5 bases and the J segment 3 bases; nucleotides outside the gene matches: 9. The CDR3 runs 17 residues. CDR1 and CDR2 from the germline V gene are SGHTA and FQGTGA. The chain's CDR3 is CASSPTRTGGHTGELFF. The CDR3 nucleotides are TGTGCCAGCAGCCCTACCCGGACAGGGGGACACACCGGGGAGCTGTTTTTT.

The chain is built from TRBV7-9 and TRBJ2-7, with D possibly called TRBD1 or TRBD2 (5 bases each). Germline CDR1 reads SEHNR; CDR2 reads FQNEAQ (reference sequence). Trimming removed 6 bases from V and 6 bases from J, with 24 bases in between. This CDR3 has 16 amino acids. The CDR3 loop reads CASRHIGSRETLEQYF. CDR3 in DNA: TGTGCCAGCAGGCATATTGGGTCCAGGGAGACGCTCGAGCAGTACTTC.

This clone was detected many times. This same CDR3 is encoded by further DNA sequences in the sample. The CDR3 DNA is TGTGCCTGGAGTGTAGGTAGAGCCGGGGACACTGAAGCTTTCTTT. Protein: CAWSVGRAGDTEAFF. The V call is TRBV30, the J call TRBJ1-1; D ambiguous. This CDR3 has 15 amino acids. Looked up from germline, CDR1 is GTSNPN and CDR2 is SVGIG (reference sequence). V lost 0 bases and J 3 bases, leaving 14 bases between the germline ends.

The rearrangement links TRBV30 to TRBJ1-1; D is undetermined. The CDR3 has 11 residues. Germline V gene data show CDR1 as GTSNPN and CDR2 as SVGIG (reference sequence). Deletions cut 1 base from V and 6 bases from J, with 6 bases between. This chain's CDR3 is CAWSERAEAFF. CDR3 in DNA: TGTGCCTGGAGTGAAAGGGCTGAAGCTTTCTTT.

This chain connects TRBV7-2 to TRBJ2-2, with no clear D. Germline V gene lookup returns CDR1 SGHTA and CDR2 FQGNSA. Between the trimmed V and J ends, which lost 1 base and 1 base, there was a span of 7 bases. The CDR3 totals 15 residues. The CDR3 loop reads CASSLGGLNTGELFF. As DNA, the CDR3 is TGTGCCAGCAGCTTAGGAGGCTTGAACACCGGGGAGCTGTTTTTT.

CDR3 residues: CASSLGTGAGANVLTF. In DNA form, the CDR3 reads TGCGCCAGCAGCTTGGGCACAGGGGCAGGGGCCAACGTCCTGACTTTC. The chain links TRBV5-1 to TRBJ2-6; 7 positions match TRBD1. The CDR3 is 16 residues long. CDR1 and CDR2 from the germline V gene are SGHRS and YFSETQ. V lost 0 bases, J lost 4 bases, and 4 bases stayed unmatched.

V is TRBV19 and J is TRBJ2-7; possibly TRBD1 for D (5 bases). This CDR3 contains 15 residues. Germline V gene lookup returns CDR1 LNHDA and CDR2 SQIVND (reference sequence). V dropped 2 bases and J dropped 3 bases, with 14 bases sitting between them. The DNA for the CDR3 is TGTGCCAGTAGTATAAAAATGGACAAATACTACGAGCAGTACTTC. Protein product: CASSIKMDKYYEQYF.

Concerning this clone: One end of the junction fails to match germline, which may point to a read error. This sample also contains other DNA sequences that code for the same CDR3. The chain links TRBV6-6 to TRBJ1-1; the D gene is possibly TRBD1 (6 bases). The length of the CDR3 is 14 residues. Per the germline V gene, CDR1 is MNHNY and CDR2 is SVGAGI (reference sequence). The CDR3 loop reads CASSSFTGSTEAFF. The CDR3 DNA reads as TGTGCCAGCAGTTCCTTCACAGGGAGCACTGAAGCCTTCTTT.

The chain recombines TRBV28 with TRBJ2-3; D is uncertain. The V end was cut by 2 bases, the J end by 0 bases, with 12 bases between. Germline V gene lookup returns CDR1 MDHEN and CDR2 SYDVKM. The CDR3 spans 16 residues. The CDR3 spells CASSLRYYTSTDTQYF. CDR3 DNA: TGTGCCAGCAGTTTAAGATATTACACTAGCACAGATACGCAGTATTTT. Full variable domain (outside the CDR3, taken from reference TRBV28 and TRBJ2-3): DVKVTQSSRYLVKRTGEKVFLECVQDMDHENMFWYRQDPGLGLRLIYFSYDVKMKEKGDIPEGYSVSREKKERFSLILESASTNQTSMYLCASSLRYYTSTDTQYFGPGTRLTVL.

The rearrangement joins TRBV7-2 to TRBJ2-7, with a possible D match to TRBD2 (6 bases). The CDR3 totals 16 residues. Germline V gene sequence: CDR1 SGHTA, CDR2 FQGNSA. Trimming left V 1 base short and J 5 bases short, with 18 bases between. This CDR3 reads CASSLVSWGGGNEQYF. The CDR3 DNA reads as TGTGCCAGCAGCTTAGTTTCTTGGGGTGGCGGGAACGAGCAGTACTTC.

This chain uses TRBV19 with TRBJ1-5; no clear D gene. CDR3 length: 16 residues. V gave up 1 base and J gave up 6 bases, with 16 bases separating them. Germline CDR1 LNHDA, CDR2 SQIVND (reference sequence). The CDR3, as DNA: TGTGCCAGTAGTATAGCGAAGACCCGAGCGGGTCAGCCCCAGCATTTT. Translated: CASSIAKTRAGQPQHF.

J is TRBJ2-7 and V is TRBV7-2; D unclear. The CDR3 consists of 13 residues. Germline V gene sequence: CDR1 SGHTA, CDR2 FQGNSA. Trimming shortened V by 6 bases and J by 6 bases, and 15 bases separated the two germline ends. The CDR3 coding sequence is TGTGCCAGCAGACTTACTATATCGGGCGAGCAGTACTTC. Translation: CASRLTISGEQYF.

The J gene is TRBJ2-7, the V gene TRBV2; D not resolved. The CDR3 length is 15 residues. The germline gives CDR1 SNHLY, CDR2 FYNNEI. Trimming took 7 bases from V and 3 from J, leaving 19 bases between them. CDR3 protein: CASNARVGSDYEQYF. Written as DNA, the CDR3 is TGTGCCAGCAACGCCCGAGTTGGTTCAGACTACGAGCAGTACTTC.

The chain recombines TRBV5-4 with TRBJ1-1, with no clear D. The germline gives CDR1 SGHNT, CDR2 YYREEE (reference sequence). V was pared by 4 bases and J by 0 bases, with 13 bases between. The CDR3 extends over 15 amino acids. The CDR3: CASSRPQNMNTEAFF. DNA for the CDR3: TGTGCCAGCAGCCGACCACAAAACATGAACACTGAAGCTTTCTTT.

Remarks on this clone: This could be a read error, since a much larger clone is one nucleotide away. The DNA of the CDR3 is TGCGCCAGCAGCCGGACTGGCGGGAGCTACGAGCAGTACTTC. The encoded protein is CASSRTGGSYEQYF. V gene TRBV5-1 combines with J gene TRBJ2-7; the match to TRBD2 covers 7 bases. In germline, CDR1 is SGHRS, CDR2 YFSETQ. Trimming cost V 4 bases and J 3 bases; bases outside gene matches: 7. This CDR3 is 14 amino acids long.

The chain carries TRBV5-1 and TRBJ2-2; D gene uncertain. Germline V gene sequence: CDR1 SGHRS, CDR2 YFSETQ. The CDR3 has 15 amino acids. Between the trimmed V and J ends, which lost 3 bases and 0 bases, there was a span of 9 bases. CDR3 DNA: TGCGCCAGCAGCTCCGAGTCCGCGAACACCGGGGAGCTGTTTTTT. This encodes CASSSESANTGELFF.

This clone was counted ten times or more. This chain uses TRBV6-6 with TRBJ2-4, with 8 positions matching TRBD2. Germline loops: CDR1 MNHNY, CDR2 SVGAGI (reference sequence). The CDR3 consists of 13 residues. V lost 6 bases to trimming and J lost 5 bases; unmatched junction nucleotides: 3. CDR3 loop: CASSRGGENIQYF. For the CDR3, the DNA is TGTGCCAGCAGCCGGGGGGGGGAAAACATTCAGTACTTC.